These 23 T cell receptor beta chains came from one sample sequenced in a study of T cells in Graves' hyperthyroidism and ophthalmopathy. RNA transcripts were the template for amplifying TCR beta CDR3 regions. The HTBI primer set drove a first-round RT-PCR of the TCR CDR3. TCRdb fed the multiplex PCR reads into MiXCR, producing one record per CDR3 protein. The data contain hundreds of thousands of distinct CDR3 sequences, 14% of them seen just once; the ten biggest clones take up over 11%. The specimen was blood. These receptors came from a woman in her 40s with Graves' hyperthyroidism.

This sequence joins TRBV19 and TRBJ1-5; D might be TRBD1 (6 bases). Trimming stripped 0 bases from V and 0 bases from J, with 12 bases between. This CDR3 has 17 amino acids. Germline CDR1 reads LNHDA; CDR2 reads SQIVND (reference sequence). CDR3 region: CASSIESGGHSNQPQHF. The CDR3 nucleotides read TGTGCCAGTAGTATAGAGTCCGGGGGACATAGCAATCAGCCCCAGCATTTT.

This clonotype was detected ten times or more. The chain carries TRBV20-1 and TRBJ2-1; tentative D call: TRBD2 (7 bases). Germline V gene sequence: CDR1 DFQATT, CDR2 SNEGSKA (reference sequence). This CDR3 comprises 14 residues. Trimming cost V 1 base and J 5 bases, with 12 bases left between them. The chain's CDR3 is CSARGKGGDNEQFF. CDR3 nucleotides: TGCAGTGCTAGAGGGAAGGGGGGGGACAATGAGCAGTTCTTC.

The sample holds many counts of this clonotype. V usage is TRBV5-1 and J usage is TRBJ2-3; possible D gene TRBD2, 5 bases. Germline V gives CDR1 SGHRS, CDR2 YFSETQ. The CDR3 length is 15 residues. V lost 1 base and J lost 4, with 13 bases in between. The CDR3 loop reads CASSLQRSGADTQYF. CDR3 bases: TGCGCCAGCAGCTTGCAGCGGTCGGGCGCAGATACGCAGTATTTT.

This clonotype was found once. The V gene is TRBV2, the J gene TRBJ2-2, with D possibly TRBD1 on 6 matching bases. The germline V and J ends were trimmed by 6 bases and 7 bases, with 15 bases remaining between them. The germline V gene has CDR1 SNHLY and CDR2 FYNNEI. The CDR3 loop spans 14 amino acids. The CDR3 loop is CASRGAPRGGELFF. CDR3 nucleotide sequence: TGTGCCAGCAGGGGGGCGCCTCGGGGCGGGGAGCTGTTTTTT.

The CDR3 sequence: CASSIAPGPTEAFF. CDR3 bases: TGTGCCAGTAGTATTGCCCCAGGGCCCACTGAAGCTTTCTTT. The chain has TRBV19 and TRBJ1-1; D is perhaps TRBD1 (5 bases). The V gene lost 3 bases and the J gene lost 4 bases, with 12 bases spanning the gap. The CDR3 loop spans 14 amino acids. Germline CDR1 and CDR2: LNHDA and SQIVND (reference sequence).

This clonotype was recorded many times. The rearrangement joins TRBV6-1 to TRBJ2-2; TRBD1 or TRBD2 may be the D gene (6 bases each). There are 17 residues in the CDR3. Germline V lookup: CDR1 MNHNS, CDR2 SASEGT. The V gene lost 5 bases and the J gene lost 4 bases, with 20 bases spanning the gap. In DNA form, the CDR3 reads TGTGCCAGCAGTTACCGGCCGGCCAGGGGAGGCACCGGGGAGCTGTTTTTT. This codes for CASSYRPARGGTGELFF.

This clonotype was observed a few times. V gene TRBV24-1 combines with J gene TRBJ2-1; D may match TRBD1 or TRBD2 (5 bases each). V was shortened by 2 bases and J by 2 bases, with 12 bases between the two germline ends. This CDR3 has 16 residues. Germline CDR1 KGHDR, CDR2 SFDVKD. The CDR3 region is CATSDSGRATYNEQFF. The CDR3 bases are TGTGCCACCAGTGATTCGGGGCGAGCAACCTACAATGAGCAGTTCTTC.

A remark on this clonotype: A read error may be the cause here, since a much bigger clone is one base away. CDR3 bases: TGCGACAGCAGCTTGAGCGGGGCCAGATACTACGAGCAGTACTTC. It codes for CDSSLSGARYYEQYF. The chain carries TRBV5-1 and TRBJ2-7; 7 nucleotides line up with TRBD2. Per germline, CDR1 SGHRS and CDR2 YFSETQ. The CDR3 runs to 15 residues.

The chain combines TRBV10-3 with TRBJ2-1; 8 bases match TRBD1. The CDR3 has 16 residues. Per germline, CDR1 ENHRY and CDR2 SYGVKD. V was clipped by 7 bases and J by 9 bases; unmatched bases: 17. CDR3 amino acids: CAITGQGTFPEGEQFF. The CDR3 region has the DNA TGTGCCATCACCGGACAGGGTACATTTCCTGAGGGTGAGCAGTTCTTC.

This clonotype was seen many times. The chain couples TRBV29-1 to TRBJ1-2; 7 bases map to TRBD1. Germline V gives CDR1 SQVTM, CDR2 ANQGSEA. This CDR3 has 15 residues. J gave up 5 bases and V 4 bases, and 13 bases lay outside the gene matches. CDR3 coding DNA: TGCAGCGTTGCGATTACAGGGGAATCTCGGTATGGCTACACCTTC. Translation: CSVAITGESRYGYTF.

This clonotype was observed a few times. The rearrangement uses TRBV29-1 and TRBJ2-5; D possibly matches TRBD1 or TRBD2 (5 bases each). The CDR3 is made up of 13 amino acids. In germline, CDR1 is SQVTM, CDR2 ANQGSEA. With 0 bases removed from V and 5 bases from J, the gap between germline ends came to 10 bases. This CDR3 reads CSVEDGGVETQYF. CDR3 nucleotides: TGCAGCGTTGAAGATGGGGGAGTGGAGACCCAGTACTTC.

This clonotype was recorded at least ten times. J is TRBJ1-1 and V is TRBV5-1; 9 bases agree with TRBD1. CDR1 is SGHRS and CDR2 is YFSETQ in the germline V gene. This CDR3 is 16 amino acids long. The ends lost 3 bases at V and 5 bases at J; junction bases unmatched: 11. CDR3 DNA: TGCGCCAGCAGCTCGTCGGTAGACAGGGGGGAGACTGAAGCTTTCTTT. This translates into CASSSSVDRGETEAFF. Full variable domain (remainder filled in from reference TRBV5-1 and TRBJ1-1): KAGVTQTPRYLIKTRGQQVTLSCSPISGHRSVSWYQQTPGQGLQFLFEYFSETQRNKGNFPGRFSGRQFSNSRSEMNVSTLELGDSALYLCASSSSVDRGETEAFFGQGTRLTVV.

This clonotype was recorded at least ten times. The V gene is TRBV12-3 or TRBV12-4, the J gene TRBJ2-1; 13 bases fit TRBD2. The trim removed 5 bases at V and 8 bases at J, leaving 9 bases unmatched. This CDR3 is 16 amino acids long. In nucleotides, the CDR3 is TGTGCCAGCAGTCAATTCGGACTAGCGGGAGTCGATGAGCAGTTCTTC. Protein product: CASSQFGLAGVDEQFF.

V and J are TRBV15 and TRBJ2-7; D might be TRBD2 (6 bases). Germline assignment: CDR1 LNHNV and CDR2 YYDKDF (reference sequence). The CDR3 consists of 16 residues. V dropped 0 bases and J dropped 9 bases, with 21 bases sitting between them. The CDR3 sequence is CATSRDQLASPKGQYF. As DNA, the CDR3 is TGTGCCACCAGCAGAGACCAACTAGCATCCCCCAAAGGGCAGTACTTC.

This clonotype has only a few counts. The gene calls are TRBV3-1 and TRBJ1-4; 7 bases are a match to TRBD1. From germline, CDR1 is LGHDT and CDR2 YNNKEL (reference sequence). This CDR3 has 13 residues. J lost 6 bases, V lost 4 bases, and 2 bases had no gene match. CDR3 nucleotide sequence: TGTGCCAGCAGCCGGGGGACAGATGAAAAACTGTTTTTT. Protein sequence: CASSRGTDEKLFF.

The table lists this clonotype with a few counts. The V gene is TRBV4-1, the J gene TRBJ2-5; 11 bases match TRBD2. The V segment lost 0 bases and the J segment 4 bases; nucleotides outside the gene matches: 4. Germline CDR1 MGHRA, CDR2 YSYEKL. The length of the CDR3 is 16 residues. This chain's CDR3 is CASSQDLTSGRETQYF. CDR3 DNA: TGCGCCAGCAGCCAAGATTTAACTAGCGGGAGAGAGACCCAGTACTTC.

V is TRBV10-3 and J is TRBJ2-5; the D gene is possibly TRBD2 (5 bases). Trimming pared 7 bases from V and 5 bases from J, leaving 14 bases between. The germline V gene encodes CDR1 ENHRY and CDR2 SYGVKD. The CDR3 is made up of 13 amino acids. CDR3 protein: CAINRGMAETQYF. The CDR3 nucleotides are TGTGCCATCAATAGAGGGATGGCTGAGACCCAGTACTTC.

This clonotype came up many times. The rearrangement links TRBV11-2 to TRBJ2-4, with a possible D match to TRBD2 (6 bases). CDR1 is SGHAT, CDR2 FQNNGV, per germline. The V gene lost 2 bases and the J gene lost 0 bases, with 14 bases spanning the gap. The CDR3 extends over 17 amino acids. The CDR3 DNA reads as TGTGCCAGCAGCTTAACTAGCAGGGAGCTAGCCAAAAACATTCAGTACTTC. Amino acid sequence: CASSLTSRELAKNIQYF.

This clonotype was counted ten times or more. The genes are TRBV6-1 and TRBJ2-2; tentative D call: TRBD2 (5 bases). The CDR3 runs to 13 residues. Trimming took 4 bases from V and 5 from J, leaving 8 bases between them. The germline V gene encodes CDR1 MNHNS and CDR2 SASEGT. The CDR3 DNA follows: TGTGCCAGCAGTGTTACTAGAACCGGGGAGCTGTTTTTT. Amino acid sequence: CASSVTRTGELFF.

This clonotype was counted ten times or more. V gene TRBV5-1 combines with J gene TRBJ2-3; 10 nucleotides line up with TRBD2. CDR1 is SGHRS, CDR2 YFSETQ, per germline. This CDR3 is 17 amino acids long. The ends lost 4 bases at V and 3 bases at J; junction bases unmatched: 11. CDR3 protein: CASSPEASGSVTDTQYF. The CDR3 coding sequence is TGCGCCAGCAGCCCCGAGGCTAGCGGGAGTGTTACAGATACGCAGTATTTT.

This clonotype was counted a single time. Written as DNA, the CDR3 is TGTGCCAGCAGCTTAATGGGGGATTCACCCCTCCACTTT. This translates into CASSLMGDSPLHF. The chain recombines TRBV7-9 with TRBJ1-6; tentatively, D is TRBD1 (5 bases). The V gene's germline CDR1 is SEHNR and CDR2 FQNEAQ (reference sequence). CDR3 length equals 13 residues. With 2 bases removed from V and 8 bases from J, the gap between germline ends came to 7 bases.

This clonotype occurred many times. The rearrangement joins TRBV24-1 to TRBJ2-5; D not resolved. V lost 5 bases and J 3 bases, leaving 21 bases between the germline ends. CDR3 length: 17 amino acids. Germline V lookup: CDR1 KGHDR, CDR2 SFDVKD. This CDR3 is CATSGSLLSGSKETQYF. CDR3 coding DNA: TGTGCCACCAGTGGCTCCCTGTTATCAGGATCAAAAGAGACCCAGTACTTC.

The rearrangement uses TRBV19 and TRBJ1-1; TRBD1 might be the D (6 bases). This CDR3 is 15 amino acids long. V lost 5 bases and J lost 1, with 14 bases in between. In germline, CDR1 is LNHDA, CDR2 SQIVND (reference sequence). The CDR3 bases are TGTGCCAGTAGTCTAAGACAGGTTGGGAACACTGAAGCTTTCTTT. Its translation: CASSLRQVGNTEAFF. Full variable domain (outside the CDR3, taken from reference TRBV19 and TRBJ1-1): DGGITQSPKYLFRKEGQNVTLSCEQNLNHDAMYWYRQDPGQGLRLIYYSQIVNDFQKGDIAEGYSVSREKKESFPLTVTSAQKNPTAFYLCASSLRQVGNTEAFFGQGTRLTVV.